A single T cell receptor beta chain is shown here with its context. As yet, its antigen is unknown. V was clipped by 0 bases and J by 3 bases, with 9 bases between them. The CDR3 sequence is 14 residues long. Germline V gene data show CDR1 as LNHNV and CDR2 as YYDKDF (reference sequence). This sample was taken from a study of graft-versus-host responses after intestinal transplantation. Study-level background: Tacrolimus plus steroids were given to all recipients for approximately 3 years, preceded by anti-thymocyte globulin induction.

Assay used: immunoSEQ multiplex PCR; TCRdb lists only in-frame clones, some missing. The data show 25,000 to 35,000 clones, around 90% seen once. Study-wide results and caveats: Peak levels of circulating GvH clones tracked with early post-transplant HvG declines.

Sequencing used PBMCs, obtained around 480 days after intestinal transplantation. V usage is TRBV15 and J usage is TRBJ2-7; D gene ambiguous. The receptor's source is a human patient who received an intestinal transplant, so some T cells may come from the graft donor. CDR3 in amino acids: CATSREGRLYEQYF. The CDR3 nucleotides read TGTGCCACCAGCAGAGAGGGCAGGCTCTACGAGCAGTACTTC.